This entry concerns a single T cell receptor (beta chain). These data are taken from a study of T cell changes during pregnancy in multiple sclerosis. Using immunoSEQ multiplex PCR, the repertoire was profiled, and TCRdb retains in-frame clones only, with some absent. There are some 60,000 clones in the sample; 90% to 95% occur only once, and about 0.76% lies in the top ten. Specimen: CD4+ T cells from peripheral blood mononuclear cells, collected in the first trimester of pregnancy. The clonotype was recovered from a female donor with multiple sclerosis, enrolled in a pregnancy study.

DNA for the CDR3: TGTGCCAGCAGTGAGTACATCTCGAACTATGGCTACACCTTC. It codes for CASSEYISNYGYTF. This rearrangement joins TRBV2 to TRBJ1-2; no clear D gene. This CDR3 has 14 amino acids. CDR1 SNHLY and CDR2 FYNNEI come from the germline V gene. V dropped 3 bases and J dropped 2 bases, with 10 bases sitting between them.